These T cell receptor beta chains were read from a single sample in a study of T cells after posttransplantation cyclophosphamide. Sequenced by immunoSEQ multiplex PCR; TCRdb stores in-frame clones only, minus some. This sample has approximately 7,000 clones; approximately 80% occur once, and the top ten carry 20% to 25%. The starting material was PBMCs, obtained after allogeneic stem cell transplant with posttransplant cyclophosphamide. These receptors originate from a female patient aged 50 to 60 who received an allogeneic stem cell transplant from a related donor, was CMV-positive, and had no GVHD. Some of these T cells may belong to the graft donor. CDR3s include the opening cysteine and the closing phenylalanine or tryptophan. A D gene is named only where the DNA matches it firmly. Clone size is not always given. Where it is, it says once, few, many or a class for expanded clones.

V	J	size	D	DNA	CDR3
TRBV18	TRBJ2-3	-	-	TGTGCCAGCTCACCGAGGACTTCAGATACGCAGTATTTT	CASSPRTSDTQYF
TRBV5-5	TRBJ2-1	-	TRBD2	TGTGCCAGCAGCCAGGGACTAGCGGGACTCTATGAGCAGTTCTTC	CASSQGLAGLYEQFF
TRBV5-1	TRBJ1-4	-	TRBD1	TGCGCCAGCAGCTTGGCCCCGGGACAGGAAAATGAAAAACTGTTTTTT	CASSLAPGQENEKLFF
TRBV5-1	TRBJ1-5	-	-	TGCGCCAGCAGCTTAGACCGACAGAAGGGACAGCCCCAGCATTTT	CASSLDRQKGQPQHF
TRBV28	TRBJ1-1	-	-	TGTGCCAGCAGGAGGGACACTGAAGCTTTCTTT	CASRRDTEAFF
TRBV30	TRBJ2-2	-	TRBD1	TGTGCCTGGAATCCGGGACAGGGGTACACCGGGGAGCTGTTTTTT	CAWNPGQGYTGELFF
TRBV2	TRBJ2-2	-	TRBD2	TGTGCCAGCAGGAAACTAGCGGGAGGATTGGGCGGGGAGCTGTTTTTT	CASRKLAGGLGGELFF
TRBV29-1	TRBJ1-1	-	-	TGCAGCGTTCTAGAAGACAGGCGATTCTCTGAAGCTTTCTTT	CSVLEDRRFSEAFF
TRBV7-9	TRBJ2-1	-	TRBD2	TGTACCAGCAGCTTACAAGGCCTAGCGGGGTCCAATGAGCAGTTCTTC	CTSSLQGLAGSNEQFF
TRBV29-1	TRBJ2-5	few	-	TGCAGCGTTGAACTCGGGGAGACCCAGTACTTC	CSVELGETQYF
TRBV5-1	TRBJ1-1	-	-	TGCGCCAGCAGCTTCCGGCAGGTGAACACTGAAGCTTTCTTT	CASSFRQVNTEAFF
TRBV5-4	TRBJ1-1	-	TRBD1	TGTGCCAGCAGCTTATTAGGGGGCATGGACACTGAAGCTTTCTTT	CASSLLGGMDTEAFF
TRBV13	TRBJ2-1	-	TRBD1	TGTGCCAGCAGCTTAGTGTGGGGACAGGGTTGGAATGAGCAGTTCTTC	CASSLVWGQGWNEQFF
TRBV29-1	TRBJ2-5	-	TRBD1	TGCAGCTCGGGACAGGTGGAGACCCAGTACTTC	CSSGQVETQYF
TRBV13	TRBJ2-1	few	-	TGTGCCAGCAGCTTAGCGGTTTCCAATGAGCAGTTCTTC	CASSLAVSNEQFF
TRBV7-2	TRBJ1-1	-	-	TGTGCCAGCAGCTTTAACCAGGGGGAAGCTTTCTTT	CASSFNQGEAFF
TRBV28	TRBJ2-3	-	-	TGTGCCGGCAGTCACAGTCTAGCCCCCACAGATACGCAGTATTTT	CAGSHSLAPTDTQYF
TRBV19	TRBJ2-5	-	-	TGTGCCAGTAGTAGGGGCCCCCAAGAGACCCAGTACTTC	CASSRGPQETQYF
TRBV6-5	TRBJ2-1	-	TRBD2	TGTGCCAGCAGTTCTTCCGGACTAGCGGGAGGGAGGGAGCAGTTCTTC	CASSSSGLAGGREQFF
TRBV28	TRBJ1-3	-	-	TGTGCCAGCAAGACCGAACAGAGTTTAGAGCACTCTGGAAACACCATATATTTT	CASKTEQSLEHSGNTIYF
TRBV7-9	TRBJ1-1	-	-	TGTGCCAGCAGCTTAGGAGGCGGGAAGACTGAAGCTTTCTTT	CASSLGGGKTEAFF
TRBV19	TRBJ1-5	-	-	TGTGCCAGTAGTATTTTCGGTCAGGGGAATCAGCCCCAGCATTTT	CASSIFGQGNQPQHF
TRBV18	TRBJ2-7	-	TRBD1	TGTGCCAGCTCCCCAGGACAGGGCAACGAGCAGTACTTC	CASSPGQGNEQYF
TRBV7-6	TRBJ2-3	-	-	TGTGCCAGCAGCTTACGGGGAGGCACAGATACGCAGTATTTT	CASSLRGGTDTQYF
TRBV14	TRBJ2-1	-	-	TGTGCCAGCAGCCAAGATGTTGGGGCTGGGGACAATGAGCAGTTCTTC	CASSQDVGAGDNEQFF
TRBV4-2	TRBJ1-4	-	-	TGTGCCAGCAGCCAACCGGACAGAGTTAATGAAAAACTGTTTTTT	CASSQPDRVNEKLFF
TRBV7-9	TRBJ1-1	-	-	TGTGCCAGCAGCTTAGCAGGTACGGGGTTCCCCTCTGAAGCTTTCTTT	CASSLAGTGFPSEAFF
TRBV5-1	TRBJ1-3	-	-	TGCGCCAGCAGCTTGGCCGAAACCTTCTATGGAAACACCATATATTTT	CASSLAETFYGNTIYF
TRBV2	TRBJ1-2	-	-	TGTGCCAGCGGGCAGATGCGGGTGAAGTATGGCTACACCTTC	CASGQMRVKYGYTF
TRBV25-1	TRBJ1-6	once	-	TGTGCCAGCACCCCTCCCCCAGGGCTCGATAATTCCCCCCTCCACTTT	CASTPPPGLDNSPLHF
TRBV7-3	TRBJ2-1	few	-	TGTGCCAGCACCCCGTCCCCAGGCTACAATGAGCAGTTCTTC	CASTPSPGYNEQFF
TRBV11-3	TRBJ1-3	few	TRBD1	TGTGCCAGCAGCCCCGGACAGGGTCCTGGAAACACCATATATTTT	CASSPGQGPGNTIYF
TRBV27	TRBJ2-3	-	-	TGTGCCAGCGGAGTAACAGATACGCAGTATTTT	CASGVTDTQYF